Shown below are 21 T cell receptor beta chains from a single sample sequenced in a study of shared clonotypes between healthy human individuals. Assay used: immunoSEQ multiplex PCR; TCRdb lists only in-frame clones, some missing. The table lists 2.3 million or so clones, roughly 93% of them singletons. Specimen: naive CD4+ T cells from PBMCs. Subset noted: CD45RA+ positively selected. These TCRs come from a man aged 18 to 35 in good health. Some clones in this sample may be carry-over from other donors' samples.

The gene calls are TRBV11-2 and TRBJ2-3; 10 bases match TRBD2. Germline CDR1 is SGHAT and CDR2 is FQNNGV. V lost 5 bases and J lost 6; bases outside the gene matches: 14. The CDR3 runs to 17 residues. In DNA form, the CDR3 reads TGTGCCAGCAGCGCCCAGAGGAGCGGGAGGGCCCTGGATACGCAGTATTTT. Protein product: CASSAQRSGRALDTQYF.

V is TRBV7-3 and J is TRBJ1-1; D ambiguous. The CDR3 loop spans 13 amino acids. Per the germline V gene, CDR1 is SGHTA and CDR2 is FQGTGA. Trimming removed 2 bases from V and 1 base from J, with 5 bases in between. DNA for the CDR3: TGTGCCAGCAGCTTAGACCAGAACACTGAAGCTTTCTTT. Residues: CASSLDQNTEAFF.

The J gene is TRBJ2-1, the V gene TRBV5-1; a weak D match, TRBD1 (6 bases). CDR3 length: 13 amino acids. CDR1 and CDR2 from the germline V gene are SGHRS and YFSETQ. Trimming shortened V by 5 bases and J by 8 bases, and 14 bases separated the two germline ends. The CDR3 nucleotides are TGCGCCAGCAGAAGCACAGGGCTGGATGAGCAGTTCTTC. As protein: CASRSTGLDEQFF.

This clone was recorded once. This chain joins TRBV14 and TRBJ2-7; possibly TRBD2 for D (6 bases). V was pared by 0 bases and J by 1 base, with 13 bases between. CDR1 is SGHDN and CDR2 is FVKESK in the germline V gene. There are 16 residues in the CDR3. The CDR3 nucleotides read TGTGCCAGCAGCCAAGATCTCGGGAGTGGGTCCTACGAGCAGTACTTC. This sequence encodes CASSQDLGSGSYEQYF.

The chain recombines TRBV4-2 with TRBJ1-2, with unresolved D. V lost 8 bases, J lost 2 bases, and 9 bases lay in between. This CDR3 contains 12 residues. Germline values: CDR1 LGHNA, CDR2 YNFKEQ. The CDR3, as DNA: TGTGCCAGCGGCACCGAGAACTATGGCTACACCTTC. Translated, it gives CASGTENYGYTF.

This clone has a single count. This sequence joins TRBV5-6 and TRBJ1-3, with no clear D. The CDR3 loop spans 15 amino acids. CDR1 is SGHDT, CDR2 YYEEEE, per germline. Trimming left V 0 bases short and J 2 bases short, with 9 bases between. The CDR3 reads CASSLGRPTGNTIYF. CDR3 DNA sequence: TGTGCCAGCAGCTTGGGCCGCCCCACTGGAAACACCATATATTTT.

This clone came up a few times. CDR3 in amino acids: CAWSGDSGGQPQHF. CDR3 sequence (DNA): TGTGCCTGGAGTGGAGACAGTGGGGGTCAGCCCCAGCATTTT. This rearrangement joins TRBV30 to TRBJ1-5, with a possible D match to TRBD1 (5 bases). Germline CDR1 and CDR2: GTSNPN and SVGIG (reference sequence). With 1 base removed from V and 6 bases from J, the gap between germline ends came to 13 bases. CDR3 length: 14 amino acids.

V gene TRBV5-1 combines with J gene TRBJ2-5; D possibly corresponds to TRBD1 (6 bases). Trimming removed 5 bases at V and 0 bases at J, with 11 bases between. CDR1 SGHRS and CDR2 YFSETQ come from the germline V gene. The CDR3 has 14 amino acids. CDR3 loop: CASSTQGHQETQYF. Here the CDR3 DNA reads TGCGCCAGCAGTACCCAGGGGCACCAAGAGACCCAGTACTTC.

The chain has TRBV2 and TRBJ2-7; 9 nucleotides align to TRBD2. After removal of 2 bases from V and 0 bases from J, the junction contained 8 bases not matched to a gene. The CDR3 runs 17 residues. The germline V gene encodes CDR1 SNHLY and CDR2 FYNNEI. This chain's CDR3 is CASSELAGGEFSYEQYF. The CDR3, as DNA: TGTGCCAGCAGTGAATTGGCGGGAGGGGAATTCTCCTACGAGCAGTACTTC.

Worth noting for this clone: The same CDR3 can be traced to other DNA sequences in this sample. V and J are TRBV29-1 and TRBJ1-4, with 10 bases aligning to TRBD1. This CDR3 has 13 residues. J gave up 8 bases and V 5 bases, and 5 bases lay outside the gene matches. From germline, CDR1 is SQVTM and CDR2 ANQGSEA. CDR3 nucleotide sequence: TGCAGCGTTTCCGGGACAGGGGACGAAAAACTGTTTTTT. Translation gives CSVSGTGDEKLFF.

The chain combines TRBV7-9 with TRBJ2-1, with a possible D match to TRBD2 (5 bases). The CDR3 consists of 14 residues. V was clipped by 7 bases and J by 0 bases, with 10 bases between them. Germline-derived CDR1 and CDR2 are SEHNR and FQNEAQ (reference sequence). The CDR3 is CASNPGSSYNEQFF. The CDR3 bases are TGTGCCAGCAATCCGGGGAGCTCCTACAATGAGCAGTTCTTC. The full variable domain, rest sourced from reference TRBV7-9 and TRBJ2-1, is DTGVSQNPRHKITKRGQNVTFRCDPISEHNRLYWYRQTLGQGPEFLTYFQNEAQLEKSRLLSDRFSAERPKGSFSTLEIQRTEQGDSAMYLCASNPGSSYNEQFFGPGTRLTVL.

For the CDR3, the DNA is TGTGCCAGCCCTGGGGGCGGGAGGGCAGGAGAGACCCAGTACTTC. Translating it yields CASPGGGRAGETQYF. The gene calls are TRBV6-4 and TRBJ2-5; 9 nucleotides line up with TRBD2. This CDR3 has 15 residues. Germline values: CDR1 MRHNA, CDR2 SNTAGT. The V gene end was trimmed by 8 bases and the J gene end by 4 bases; junction bases not matched to a gene: 11.

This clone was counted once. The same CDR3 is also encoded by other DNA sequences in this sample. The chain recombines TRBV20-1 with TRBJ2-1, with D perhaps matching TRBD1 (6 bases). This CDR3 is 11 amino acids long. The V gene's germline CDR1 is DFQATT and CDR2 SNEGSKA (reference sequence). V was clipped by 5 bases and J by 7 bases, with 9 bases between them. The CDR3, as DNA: TGCAGTGCTTCCAGGGGAAATGAGCAGTTCTTC. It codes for CSASRGNEQFF.

CDR3 loop: CASSEGSGRPGDTQYF. CDR3 coding DNA: TGCGCCAGCAGTGAAGGTAGCGGGAGACCTGGTGATACGCAGTATTTT. The chain carries TRBV10-1 and TRBJ2-3; 9 nucleotides align to TRBD2. CDR1 and CDR2 (germline): WNHNN, SYGVQD (reference sequence). Unmatched junction bases numbered 10, after V lost 3 bases and J lost 6 bases. The CDR3 spans 16 residues.

CDR3 region: CASRKTPTSQQPQHF. DNA of the CDR3: TGTGCCAGCAGGAAGACACCCACCTCCCAGCAGCCCCAGCATTTT. The chain joins TRBV6-1 to TRBJ1-5; D is uncertain. Trimming stripped 6 bases from V and 7 bases from J, with 19 bases between. The CDR3 runs 15 residues. The germline V gene encodes CDR1 MNHNS and CDR2 SASEGT.

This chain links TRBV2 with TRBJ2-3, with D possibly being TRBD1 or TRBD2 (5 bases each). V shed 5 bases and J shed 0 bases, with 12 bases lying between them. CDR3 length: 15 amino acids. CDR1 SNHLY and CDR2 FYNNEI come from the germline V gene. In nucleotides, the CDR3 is TGTGCCAGCAGTAACCGGGACCGGAGCACAGATACGCAGTATTTT. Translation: CASSNRDRSTDTQYF.

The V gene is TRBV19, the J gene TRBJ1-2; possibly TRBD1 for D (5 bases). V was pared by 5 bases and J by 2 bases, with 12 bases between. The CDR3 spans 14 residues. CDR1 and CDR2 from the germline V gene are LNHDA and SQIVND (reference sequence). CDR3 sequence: CASSPTDRNYGYTF. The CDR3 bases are TGTGCCAGTAGTCCGACCGACAGAAACTATGGCTACACCTTC. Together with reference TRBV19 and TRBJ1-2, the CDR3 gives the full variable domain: DGGITQSPKYLFRKEGQNVTLSCEQNLNHDAMYWYRQDPGQGLRLIYYSQIVNDFQKGDIAEGYSVSREKKESFPLTVTSAQKNPTAFYLCASSPTDRNYGYTFGSGTRLTVV.

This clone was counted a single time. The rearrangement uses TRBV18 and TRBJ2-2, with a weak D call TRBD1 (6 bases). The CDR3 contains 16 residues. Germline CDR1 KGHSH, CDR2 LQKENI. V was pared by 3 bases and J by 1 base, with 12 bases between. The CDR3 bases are TGTGCCAGCTCACCTACTCAGGGACAGAACACCGGGGAGCTGTTTTTT. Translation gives CASSPTQGQNTGELFF.

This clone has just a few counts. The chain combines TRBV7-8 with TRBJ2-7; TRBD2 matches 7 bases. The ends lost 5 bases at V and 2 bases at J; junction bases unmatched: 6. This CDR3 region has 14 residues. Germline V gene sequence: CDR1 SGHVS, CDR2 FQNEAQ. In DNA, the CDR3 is TGTGCCAGCAGCCCGAGCGGGATCACCTACGAGCAGTACTTC. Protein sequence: CASSPSGITYEQYF.

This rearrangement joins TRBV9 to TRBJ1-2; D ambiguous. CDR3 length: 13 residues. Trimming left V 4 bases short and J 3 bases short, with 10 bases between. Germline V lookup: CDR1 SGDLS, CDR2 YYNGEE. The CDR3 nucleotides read TGTGCCAGCAGCCTTCGGACGGACTATGGCTACACCTTC. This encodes CASSLRTDYGYTF.

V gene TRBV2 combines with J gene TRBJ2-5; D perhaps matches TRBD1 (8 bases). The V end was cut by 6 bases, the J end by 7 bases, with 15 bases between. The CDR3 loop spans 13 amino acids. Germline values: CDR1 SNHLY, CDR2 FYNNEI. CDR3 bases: TGTGCCAGCAGCGAGACAGGGGAGGGGACCCAGTACTTC. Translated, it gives CASSETGEGTQYF.